A single sample gave rise to the 9 T cell receptor beta chains below, sequenced in a study of control samples from healthy donors and cancer patients. Libraries were prepared by immunoSEQ multiplex PCR; TCRdb keeps only in-frame clonotypes and omits some of them. The sample data list about 190,000 clones. The specimen was blood. These receptors all come from a woman in her 30s in good health.

The chain recombines TRBV27 with TRBJ1-1; 8 bases agree with TRBD1. The germline gives CDR1 MNHEY, CDR2 SMNVEV (reference sequence). Losses at the gene ends were 5 bases for V and 6 bases for J; bases not matched to a gene: 11. CDR3 length: 15 residues. CDR3 bases: TGTGCCAGCAGTCCCCTAGACAGGGGATTCGCTGAAGCTTTCTTT. This encodes CASSPLDRGFAEAFF.

V gene TRBV6-2 or TRBV6-3 combines with J gene TRBJ1-1; D is possibly TRBD1 (5 bases). There are 12 residues in the CDR3. With 4 bases removed from V and 7 bases from J, the gap between germline ends came to 10 bases. Looked up from germline, CDR1 is MNHEY and CDR2 is SVGEGT. The CDR3, as DNA: TGTGCCAGCAGTTTTCAGGGAGTTGAAGCTTTCTTT. It translates to CASSFQGVEAFF.

The CDR3 nucleotides read TGTGCCAGCAGTTTTATATACGAGCAGTACTTC. This gives the protein CASSFIYEQYF. The gene calls are TRBV28 and TRBJ2-7; D ambiguous. CDR1 and CDR2 from the germline V gene are MDHEN and SYDVKM. The CDR3 has 11 amino acids. V was cut by 3 bases and J by 4 bases, with 4 bases left in between.

The chain carries TRBV27 and TRBJ1-2; a weak D match, TRBD1 (5 bases). V was pared by 3 bases and J by 7 bases, with 24 bases between. The germline V gene encodes CDR1 MNHEY and CDR2 SMNVEV (reference sequence). The CDR3 contains 17 residues. CDR3 nucleotides: TGTGCCAGCAGTTTTAGGAGTGTAGAGAGGGGCGGTCGTGGCTACACCTTC. It is translated as CASSFRSVERGGRGYTF.

This chain joins TRBV3-1 (or the pseudogene TRBV3-2) and TRBJ2-2, with 12 bases identical to TRBD1. Germline CDR1 reads LGHDT; CDR2 reads YNNKEL (reference sequence). CDR3 length: 17 amino acids. J lost 1 base, V lost 4 bases, and 4 bases had no gene match. In DNA form, the CDR3 reads TGTGCCAGCAGCCCACGGGACAGGGGGCAGAACACCGGGGAGCTGTTTTTT. Its translation is CASSPRDRGQNTGELFF.

This chain connects TRBV6-5 to TRBJ1-4; TRBD1 matches at 7 bases. This CDR3 has 14 amino acids. The V gene end was trimmed by 10 bases and the J gene end by 2 bases; junction bases not matched to a gene: 7. CDR1 is MNHEY and CDR2 is SVGAGI in the germline V gene. Here the CDR3 reads CATLPQGTNEKLFF. The CDR3 region has the DNA TGTGCCACCCTCCCACAGGGGACTAATGAAAAACTGTTTTTT.

The chain recombines TRBV7-9 with TRBJ1-1, with D uncertain. The germline V and J ends were trimmed by 2 bases and 1 base, with 5 bases remaining between them. Germline CDR1 and CDR2: SEHNR and FQNEAQ (reference sequence). This CDR3 is built from 13 residues. The CDR3 nucleotides are TGTGCCAGCAGCTTATCGGGGAACACTGAAGCTTTCTTT. Its translation is CASSLSGNTEAFF.

This sequence joins TRBV29-1 and TRBJ2-3; 8 nucleotides match TRBD2. Germline V gene data show CDR1 as SQVTM and CDR2 as ANQGSEA. The CDR3 length is 14 residues. V trimming: 2 bases; J trimming: 8 bases; junction bases outside the gene matches: 9. The CDR3 DNA sequence: TGCAGCGTTGAATGGGCGGGGGGACGTGGTACGCAGTATTTT. It is translated as CSVEWAGGRGTQYF.

The rearrangement links TRBV5-1 to TRBJ1-2; D gene ambiguous. Germline CDR1 and CDR2: SGHRS and YFSETQ. There are 15 residues in the CDR3. The germline V and J ends were trimmed by 4 bases and 4 bases, with 17 bases remaining between them. DNA of the CDR3: TGCGCCAGCAGCCCCACGTATTCAGGAGCCTATGGCTACACCTTC. Encoded protein: CASSPTYSGAYGYTF.